Reported below is one T cell receptor (beta chain). This specimen comes from a study of blood T cell repertoires in COVID-19. Study-level information: The United States, Italy and Spain were the sources of the acute and convalescent COVID-19 samples. The cDNA or gDNA used as material had been derived from T cells, B-cell-depleted T cells, or PBMCs.

Per the original methods: For nucleated cells, counts were estimated from reference gene primer amplification. Profiling relied on immunoSEQ multiplex PCR, and the TCRdb table lists in-frame clones only, not all of them. The V and J calls and clone size are taken from that table; D and trimming were inferred from the DNA. The data contain some 280,000 clones, approximately 90% of them singletons. This CDR3 region has 14 residues. J was trimmed by 4 bases and V by 7 bases; bases with no gene match: 3. Germline V gene data show CDR1 as SGHTA and CDR2 as FQGNSA. The sequence came from a woman aged 55-69 years with acute or convalescent COVID-19. The V gene is TRBV7-2, the J gene TRBJ2-1, with 11 positions matching TRBD2. The material sequenced was peripheral blood. The CDR3 bases are TGTGCCAGCACCCGGACTAGCGGGTACAATGAGCAGTTCTTC. It specifies CASTRTSGYNEQFF.